This T cell receptor (beta chain) emerged from a study of T cell changes during pregnancy in multiple sclerosis. V shed 8 bases, J shed 4 bases, and the junction held 15 bases outside the gene matches. The germline V gene encodes CDR1 LNHDA and CDR2 SQIVND (reference sequence). CDR3 length equals 17 residues. Repertoires were generated with immunoSEQ multiplex PCR, while TCRdb's copy carries only in-frame clones and drops some. Of 90,000 to 120,000 clones listed, approximately 89% are singletons. This receptor was taken from a female donor with multiple sclerosis, enrolled in a pregnancy study. The sample consisted of peripheral blood, taken after pregnancy. The chain has TRBV19 and TRBJ1-4; 8 nucleotides line up with TRBD1. CDR3 residues: CASGKLLTGVFNEKLFF. Written as DNA, the CDR3 is TGTGCCAGTGGAAAACTCTTGACAGGGGTGTTTAATGAAAAACTGTTTTTT.